In this sample, the clone carrying this T cell receptor beta chain turned up many times. The antigen is unknown. This sample's time point: newly diagnosed GD, antithyroid drugs for less than 3 months. The TCR library was made from RNA that had been extracted from PBMCs in TRIzol. Both iRepertoire HTBI primers and Arm-PCR of CDR3 regions were used to build the TCR beta libraries. MiXCR, applied by TCRdb to the multiplex PCR reads, yields one record per CDR3 protein. This sample has 300,000 to 400,000 distinct CDR3 sequences, with under 20% found just once. The data stem from a study of regulatory T cells in long-lasting Graves disease. Whole-study results and caveats: Newly diagnosed Graves' patients exceeded persistent ones in TCR diversity.

From germline, CDR1 is MNHEY and CDR2 SMNVEV (reference sequence). The CDR3 is made up of 15 amino acids. V lost 4 bases and J 3 bases, leaving 16 bases between the germline ends. The chain combines TRBV27 with TRBJ2-7, with D maybe TRBD2 (7 bases). Specimen: peripheral blood mononuclear cells (PBMCs), collected at new diagnosis, from a patient treated with antithyroid drugs. The origin of this receptor is a female donor with Graves disease. The CDR3 loop is CASSSPGERGYEQYF. In nucleotides, the CDR3 is TGTGCCAGCAGTTCCCCAGGGGAGCGGGGCTACGAGCAGTACTTC.